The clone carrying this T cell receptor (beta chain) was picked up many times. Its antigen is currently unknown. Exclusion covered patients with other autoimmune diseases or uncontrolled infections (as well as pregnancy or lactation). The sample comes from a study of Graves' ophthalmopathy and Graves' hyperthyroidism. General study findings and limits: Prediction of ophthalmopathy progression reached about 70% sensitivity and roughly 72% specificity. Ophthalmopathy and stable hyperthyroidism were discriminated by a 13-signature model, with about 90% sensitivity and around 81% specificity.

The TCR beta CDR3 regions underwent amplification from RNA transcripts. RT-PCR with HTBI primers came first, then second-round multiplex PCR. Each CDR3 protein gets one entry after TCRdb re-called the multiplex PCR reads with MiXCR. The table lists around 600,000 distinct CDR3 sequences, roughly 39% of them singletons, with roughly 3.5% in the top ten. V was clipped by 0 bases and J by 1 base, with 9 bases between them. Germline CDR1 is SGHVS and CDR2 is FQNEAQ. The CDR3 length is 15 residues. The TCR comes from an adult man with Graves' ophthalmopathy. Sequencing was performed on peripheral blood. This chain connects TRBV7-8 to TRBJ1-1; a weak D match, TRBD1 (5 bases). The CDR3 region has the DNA TGTGCCAGCAGCTTAGCCAGGGTTAGGAACACTGAAGCTTTCTTT. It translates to CASSLARVRNTEAFF.